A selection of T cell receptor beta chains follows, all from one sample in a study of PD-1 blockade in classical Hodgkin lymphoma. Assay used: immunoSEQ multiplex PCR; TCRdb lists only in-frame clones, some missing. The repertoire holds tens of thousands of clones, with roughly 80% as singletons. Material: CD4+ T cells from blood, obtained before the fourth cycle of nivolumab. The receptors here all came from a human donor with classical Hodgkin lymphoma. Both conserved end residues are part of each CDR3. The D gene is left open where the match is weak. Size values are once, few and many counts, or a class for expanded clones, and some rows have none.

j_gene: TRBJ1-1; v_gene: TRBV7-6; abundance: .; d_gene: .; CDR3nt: TGTGCCAGCAGCTCGGGTTTCCGAGCTTTCTTT; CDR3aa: CASSSGFRAFF
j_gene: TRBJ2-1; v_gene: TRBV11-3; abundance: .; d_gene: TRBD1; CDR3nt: TGTGCCAGCAGCTTAGTAGGACAGGGGCTCTCCTACAATGAGCAGTTCTTC; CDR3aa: CASSLVGQGLSYNEQFF
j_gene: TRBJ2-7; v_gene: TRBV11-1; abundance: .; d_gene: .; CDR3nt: TGTGCCAGCAGCTTAGGGGGCCTCACACCCTACGAGCAGTACTTC; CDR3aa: CASSLGGLTPYEQYF
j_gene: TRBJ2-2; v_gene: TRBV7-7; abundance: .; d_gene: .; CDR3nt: TGTGCTAGCAGCTTAGGCCAGAGAACCGGGGAGCTGTTTTTT; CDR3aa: CASSLGQRTGELFF
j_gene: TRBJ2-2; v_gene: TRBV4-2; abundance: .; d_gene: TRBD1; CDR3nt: TGTGCCAGCAGAGCCACCCGGACAGGGGGCACCGGGGAGCTGTTTTTT; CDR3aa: CASRATRTGGTGELFF
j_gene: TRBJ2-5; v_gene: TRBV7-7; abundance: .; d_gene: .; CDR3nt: TGTGCTAGCAGCTTAGGAGGGGCGACGCAAGAGACCCAGTACTTC; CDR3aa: CASSLGGATQETQYF
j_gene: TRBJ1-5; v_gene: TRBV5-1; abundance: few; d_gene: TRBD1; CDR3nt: TGCGCCAGCAGTGAGGGACAGCTTAATCAGCCCCAGCATTTT; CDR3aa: CASSEGQLNQPQHF
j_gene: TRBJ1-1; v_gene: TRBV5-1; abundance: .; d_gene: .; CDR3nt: TGCGCCAGCAGCTTGAGTCAAGCCGGCGTTGAAGCTTTCTTT; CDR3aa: CASSLSQAGVEAFF
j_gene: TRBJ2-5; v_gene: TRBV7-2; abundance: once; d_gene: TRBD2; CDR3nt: TGTGCCAGCAGTTATACTAGCGGGGCGATCCAAGAGACCCAGTACTTC; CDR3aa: CASSYTSGAIQETQYF
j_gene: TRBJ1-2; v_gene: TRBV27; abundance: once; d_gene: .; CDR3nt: TGTGCCAGCAGTCGGAACGTTCCTGGCTATGGCTACACCTTC; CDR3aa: CASSRNVPGYGYTF
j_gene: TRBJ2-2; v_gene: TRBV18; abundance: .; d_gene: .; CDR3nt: TGTGCCAGCTCACCATTAAGCCCCGGGGAGCTGTTTTTT; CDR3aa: CASSPLSPGELFF
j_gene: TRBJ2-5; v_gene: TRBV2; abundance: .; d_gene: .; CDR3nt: TGTGCCAGCCTGGGACACTTCCAAGAGACCCAGTACTTC; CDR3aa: CASLGHFQETQYF
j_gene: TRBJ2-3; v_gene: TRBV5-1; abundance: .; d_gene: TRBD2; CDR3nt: TGCGCCAGCAGGCCCGGGACTAGTTCGGGCTGGCAGTATTTT; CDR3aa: CASRPGTSSGWQYF
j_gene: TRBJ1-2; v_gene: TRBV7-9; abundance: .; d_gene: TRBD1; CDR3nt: TGTGCCAGCAGCCCAGGGACAGGGGGCTATGGCTACACCTTC; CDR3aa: CASSPGTGGYGYTF
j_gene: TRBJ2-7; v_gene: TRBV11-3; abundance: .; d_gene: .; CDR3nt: TGTGCCAGCAGCTTAGATGTGTACGAGCAGTACTTC; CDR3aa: CASSLDVYEQYF
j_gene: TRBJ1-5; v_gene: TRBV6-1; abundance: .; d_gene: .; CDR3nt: TGTGCCAGCAGTGAAGGGGGAAGGCATCAGCCCCAGCATTTT; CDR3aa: CASSEGGRHQPQHF
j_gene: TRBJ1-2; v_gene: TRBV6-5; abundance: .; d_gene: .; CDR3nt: TGTGCCAGCAGTCCTACAGGGAACAATGGCTACACCTTC; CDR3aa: CASSPTGNNGYTF
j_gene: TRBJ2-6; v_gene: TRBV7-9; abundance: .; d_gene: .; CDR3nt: TGTGCCAGCAGGGGGTCTGGGGCCAACGTCCTGACTTTC; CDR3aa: CASRGSGANVLTF
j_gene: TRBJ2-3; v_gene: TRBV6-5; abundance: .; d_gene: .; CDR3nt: TGTGCCAGCAGTTACTCTGAGGGCGGGGATACGCAGTATTTT; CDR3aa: CASSYSEGGDTQYF
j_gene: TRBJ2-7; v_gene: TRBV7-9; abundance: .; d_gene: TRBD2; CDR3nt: TGTGCCAGCAGCTTGGGGGGGTTATACGAGCAGTACTTC; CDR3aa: CASSLGGLYEQYF
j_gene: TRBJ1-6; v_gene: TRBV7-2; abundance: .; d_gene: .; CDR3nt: TGTGCCAGCAGCTTAATTGGTCTTACTAATTCACCCCTCCACTTT; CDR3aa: CASSLIGLTNSPLHF
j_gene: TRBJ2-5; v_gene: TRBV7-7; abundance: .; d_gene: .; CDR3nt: TGTGCTAGCAGCCTGGGGGGGACAGACCAAGAGACCCAGTACTTC; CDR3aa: CASSLGGTDQETQYF